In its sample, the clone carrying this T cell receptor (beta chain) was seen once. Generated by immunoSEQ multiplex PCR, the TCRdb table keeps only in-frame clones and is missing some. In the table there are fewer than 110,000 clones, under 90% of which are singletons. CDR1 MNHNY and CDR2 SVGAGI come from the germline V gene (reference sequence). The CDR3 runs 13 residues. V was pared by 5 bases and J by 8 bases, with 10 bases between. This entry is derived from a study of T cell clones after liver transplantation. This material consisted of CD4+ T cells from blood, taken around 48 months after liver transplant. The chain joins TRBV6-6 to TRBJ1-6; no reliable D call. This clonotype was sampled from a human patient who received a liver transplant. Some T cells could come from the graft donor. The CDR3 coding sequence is TGTGCCAGCAGTCCAGTTTTGGATTCACCCCTCCACTTT. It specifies CASSPVLDSPLHF.